Below, 9 T cell receptor beta chains from the same sample are listed, as sequenced in a study of T cells in tumors after PD-1 blockade. The method was immunoSEQ multiplex PCR; TCRdb's version includes in-frame clones alone and lacks a portion of them. The sample has about 7,700 clones; approximately 70% are singletons. This specimen was tumor tissue, taken after anti-PD-1 treatment. The origin of the receptors is a human donor with basal cell carcinoma.

The gene calls are TRBV3-1 (or the pseudogene TRBV3-2) and TRBJ2-7; D is possibly TRBD1 or TRBD2 (5 bases each). Between the trimmed V and J ends, which lost 1 base and 4 bases, there was a span of 20 bases. CDR3 length equals 17 residues. From germline, CDR1 is LGHDT and CDR2 YNNKEL (reference sequence). The chain's CDR3 is CASSQGPERGEIYEQYF. CDR3 nucleotides: TGTGCCAGCAGCCAAGGACCTGAAAGAGGGGAGATATACGAGCAGTACTTC.

CDR3 sequence: CASSQVTGGYEQYF. The CDR3 bases are TGCGCCAGCAGCCAAGTTACTGGAGGCTACGAGCAGTACTTC. The chain recombines TRBV4-1 with TRBJ2-7; perhaps TRBD2 as D (5 bases). Deletions cut 1 base from V and 3 bases from J, with 10 bases between. CDR3 size: 14 residues. The germline V gene encodes CDR1 MGHRA and CDR2 YSYEKL.

The J gene is TRBJ2-1, the V gene TRBV5-1; tentative D call: TRBD1 (5 bases). Germline V gene sequence: CDR1 SGHRS, CDR2 YFSETQ. The CDR3 has 16 amino acids. Trimming removed 1 base at V and 0 bases at J, with 11 bases between. Written as DNA, the CDR3 is TGCGCCAGCAGCTTGACCCCAGGGCCCTCCTACAATGAGCAGTTCTTC. It translates to CASSLTPGPSYNEQFF.

The gene calls are TRBV4-2 and TRBJ2-6, with no clear D. V was shortened by 0 bases and J by 3 bases, with 9 bases between the two germline ends. The CDR3 has 16 amino acids. Germline V gives CDR1 LGHNA, CDR2 YNFKEQ. The CDR3 coding sequence is TGTGCCAGCAGCCAAGATGAAGGGTTTGGGGCCAACGTCCTGACTTTC. Protein: CASSQDEGFGANVLTF.

This chain joins TRBV9 and TRBJ2-1; 7 positions match TRBD2. Trimming took 2 bases from V and 3 from J; bases not matched to a gene: 5. Germline V lookup: CDR1 SGDLS, CDR2 YYNGEE. The CDR3 is made up of 15 amino acids. The CDR3 is CASSVGGSFYNEQFF. The CDR3 nucleotides are TGTGCCAGCAGCGTCGGCGGGAGTTTCTACAATGAGCAGTTCTTC.

By sample fraction, this clone is large. The chain is built from TRBV6-2 or TRBV6-3 and TRBJ2-1, with D maybe TRBD2 (5 bases). Trimming cost V 2 bases and J 1 base, with 9 bases left between them. Germline CDR1 is MNHEY and CDR2 is SVGEGT. CDR3 length: 15 amino acids. In DNA, the CDR3 is TGTGCCAGCAGTTACACGGGCGGGTCCTACAATGAGCAGTTCTTC. It codes for CASSYTGGSYNEQFF.

The V call is TRBV28, the J call TRBJ1-2, with D uncertain. This CDR3 has 12 residues. In germline, CDR1 is MDHEN, CDR2 SYDVKM. V was trimmed by 5 bases and J by 7 bases, leaving 11 bases between them. The CDR3 reads CASSPGGIGYTF. DNA for the CDR3: TGTGCCAGCAGTCCCGGAGGGATTGGCTACACCTTC.

The chain employs TRBV6-5 and TRBJ2-7, with 8 bases matching TRBD1. The germline V gene encodes CDR1 MNHEY and CDR2 SVGAGI. CDR3 size: 12 residues. CDR3 sequence: CATQGAGYEQYF. The CDR3 DNA reads as TGTGCTACCCAGGGGGCGGGCTACGAGCAGTACTTC.

The CDR3 loop reads CASSYRIGDNKLSGDTQYF. The CDR3 coding sequence is TGTGCCAGCAGTTATCGTATCGGGGACAATAAACTCTCGGGAGATACGCAGTATTTT. The rearrangement joins TRBV6-2 or TRBV6-3 to TRBJ2-3, with a tentative D call TRBD1 (6 bases). The V gene lost 3 bases and the J gene lost 5 bases, with 27 bases spanning the gap. Germline CDR1 MNHEY, CDR2 SVGEGT. This CDR3 has 19 residues.